This note documents a single TCR beta chain sequence. Sequencing used immunoSEQ multiplex PCR; TCRdb keeps in-frame clones, though not all of them. Of around 68,000 clones detected, about 97% appear once; the ten largest clones hold more than 0.25%. V gave up 6 bases and J gave up 9 bases; unmatched junction bases: 11. CDR3 length equals 16 residues. CDR1 SGHRS and CDR2 YFSETQ come from the germline V gene. The sample originates from a study of technical replicates of blood from several donors. The origin of this receptor is a human donor in good health. This chain uses TRBV5-1 with TRBJ2-1; TRBD2 aligns across 14 bases. The sequenced sample consisted of T cells isolated from PBMCs. The CDR3 DNA reads TGCGCCAGCACCCAAACCGGGACTAGCGGGAGTAGTGAGCAGTTCTTC. It encodes CASTQTGTSGSSEQFF.